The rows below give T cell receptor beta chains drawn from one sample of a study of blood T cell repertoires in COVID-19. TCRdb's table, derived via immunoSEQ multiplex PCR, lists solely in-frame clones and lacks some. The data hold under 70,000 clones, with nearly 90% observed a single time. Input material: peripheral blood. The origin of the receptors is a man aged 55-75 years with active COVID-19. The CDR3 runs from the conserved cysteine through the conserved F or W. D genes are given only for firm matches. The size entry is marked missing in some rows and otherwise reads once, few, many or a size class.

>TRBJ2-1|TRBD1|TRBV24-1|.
CATSDGSGDRVWDEQFF
TGTGCCACCAGTGATGGATCAGGGGACAGGGTTTGGGATGAGCAGTTCTTC
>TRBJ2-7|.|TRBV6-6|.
CASSFRTMSDYEQYF
TGTGCCAGCAGTTTCCGGACAATGTCGGATTACGAGCAGTACTTC
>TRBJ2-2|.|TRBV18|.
CASSPSRGHAELFF
TGTGCCAGCTCACCGAGCAGGGGACATGCGGAGCTGTTTTTT
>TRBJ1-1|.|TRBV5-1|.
CASSFTGSGVTEAFF
TGCGCCAGCAGCTTTACAGGGAGTGGAGTAACTGAAGCTTTCTTT
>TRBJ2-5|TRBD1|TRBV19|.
CASSIGPGGSHRRETQYF
TGTGCCAGTAGTATAGGCCCAGGGGGTTCACACAGACGGGAGACCCAGTACTTC
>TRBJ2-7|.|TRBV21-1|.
CAAPLARIEEQYF
TGTGCCGCCCCGCTCGCTAGGATTGAGGAGCAGTACTTC
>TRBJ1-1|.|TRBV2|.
CASTNRNTVNTEAFF
TGTGCCAGCACTAACAGGAACACCGTGAACACTGAAGCTTTCTTT
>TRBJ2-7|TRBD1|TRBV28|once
CASARQGARSNEQYF
TGTGCCAGCGCCCGACAGGGGGCGCGATCCAACGAGCAGTACTTC
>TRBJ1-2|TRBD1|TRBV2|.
CASSEVRGTGYGYTF
TGTGCCAGCAGTGAAGTAAGGGGGACAGGGTATGGCTACACCTTC
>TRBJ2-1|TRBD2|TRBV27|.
CASSTRLAGGHNEQFF
TGTGCCAGCAGTACCCGACTAGCGGGGGGGCACAATGAGCAGTTCTTC
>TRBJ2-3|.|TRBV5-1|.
CASSSSGGGPDTQYF
TGCGCCAGCAGCTCTAGCGGTGGGGGCCCCGATACGCAGTATTTT
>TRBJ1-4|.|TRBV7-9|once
CASSSLSGRGNEKLFF
TGTGCCAGCAGCTCACTATCGGGCAGGGGAAATGAAAAACTGTTTTTT
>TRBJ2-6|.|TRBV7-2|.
CASSLRGGAGANVLTF
TGTGCCAGCAGCTTGCGGGGTGGGGCTGGGGCCAACGTCCTGACTTTC
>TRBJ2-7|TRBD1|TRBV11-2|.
CASSLSTQGAREQYF
TGTGCCAGCAGCTTAAGTACGCAGGGGGCTCGGGAGCAGTACTTC
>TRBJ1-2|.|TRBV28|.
CASSLRGGSYGYTF
TGTGCCAGCAGTTTAAGGGGGGGCTCGTATGGCTACACCTTC
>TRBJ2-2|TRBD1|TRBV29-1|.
CSVKPQGHTGELFF
TGCAGCGTCAAACCACAGGGGCACACCGGGGAGCTGTTTTTT
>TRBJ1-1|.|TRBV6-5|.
CASSYSTIETEAFF
TGTGCCAGCAGTTACTCCACCATAGAGACTGAAGCTTTCTTT
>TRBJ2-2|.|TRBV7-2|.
CASSLRRVPTGELFF
TGTGCCAGCAGCTTACGCAGGGTCCCCACCGGGGAGCTGTTTTTT
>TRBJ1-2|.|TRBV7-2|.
CASSSDGGIYGYTF
TGTGCCAGCAGCTCGGACGGGGGAATCTATGGCTACACCTTC
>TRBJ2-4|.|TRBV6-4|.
CASSDSIEVLAKNIQYF
TGTGCCAGCAGTGACTCGATAGAGGTGCTAGCCAAAAACATTCAGTACTTC
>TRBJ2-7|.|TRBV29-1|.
CSALDRSSYEQYF
TGCAGCGCCTTAGACAGGTCCTCCTACGAGCAGTACTTC
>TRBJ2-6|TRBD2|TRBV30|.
CAWSVPGIGLAGANVLTF
TGTGCCTGGAGTGTACCGGGGATTGGACTAGCTGGGGCCAACGTCCTGACTTTC
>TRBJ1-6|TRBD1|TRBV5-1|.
CASSFAGQNNSPLHF
TGCGCCAGCAGCTTCGCGGGACAGAATAATTCACCCCTCCACTTT
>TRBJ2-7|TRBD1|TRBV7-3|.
CASSSGTGALQQYF
TGTGCCAGCAGCTCCGGGACAGGGGCCCTCCAACAGTACTTC
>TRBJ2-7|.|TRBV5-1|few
CASSWDMYEQYF
TGCGCCAGCAGCTGGGACATGTACGAGCAGTACTTC
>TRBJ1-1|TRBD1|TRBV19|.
CASSIGGQGLKAFF
TGTGCCAGTAGTATAGGGGGACAGGGTTTGAAAGCTTTCTTT
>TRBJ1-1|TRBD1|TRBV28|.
CASTLQGESSEAFF
TGTGCCAGCACCTTACAGGGGGAATCCTCTGAAGCTTTCTTT
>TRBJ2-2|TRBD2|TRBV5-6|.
CASSWGGMGTGELFF
TGTGCCAGCAGCTGGGGAGGGATGGGCACCGGGGAGCTGTTTTTT
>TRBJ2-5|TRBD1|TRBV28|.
CASSSVQGVFETQYF
TGTGCCAGCAGTTCTGTACAGGGGGTGTTTGAGACCCAGTACTTC
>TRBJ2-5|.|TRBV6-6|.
CASSSDYQETQYF
TGTGCCAGCAGTTCGGACTACCAAGAGACCCAGTACTTC
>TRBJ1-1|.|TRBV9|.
CASSVGLLNTEAFF
TGTGCCAGCAGCGTAGGGCTCCTGAACACTGAAGCTTTCTTT
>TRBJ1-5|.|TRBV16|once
CASSLSGGDQPQHF
TGTGCCAGCAGCCTCTCGGGCGGGGATCAGCCCCAGCATTTT
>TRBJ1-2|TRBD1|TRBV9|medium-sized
CASSVGDRGYGYTF
TGTGCCAGCAGCGTCGGGGACAGGGGATATGGCTACACCTTC
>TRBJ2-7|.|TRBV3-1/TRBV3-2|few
CASSRGQGSHEQYF
TGTGCCAGCAGCCGGGGGCAGGGTTCCCACGAGCAGTACTTC
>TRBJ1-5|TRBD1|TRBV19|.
CASNTGTGGLGVINQPQHF
TGTGCCAGTAATACCGGGACAGGGGGGCTCGGAGTCATCAATCAGCCCCAGCATTTT
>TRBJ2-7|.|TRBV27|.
CASIGLPSYEQYF
TGTGCCAGCATTGGGCTTCCCTCCTACGAGCAGTACTTC
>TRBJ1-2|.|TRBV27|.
CASSLSPGGRGYTF
TGTGCCAGCAGTTTAAGTCCCGGGGGTAGAGGCTACACCTTC
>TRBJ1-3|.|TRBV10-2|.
CASSEAEPNTIYF
TGCGCCAGCAGTGAGGCGGAACCGAACACCATATATTTT
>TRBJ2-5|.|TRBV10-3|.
CAIQSESPETQYF
TGTGCCATTCAATCGGAGTCCCCAGAGACCCAGTACTTC
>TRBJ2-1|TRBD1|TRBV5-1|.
CATSPGTGSYNEQFF
TGCGCCACATCCCCCGGGACAGGGAGCTACAATGAGCAGTTCTTC
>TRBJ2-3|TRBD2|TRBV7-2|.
CASSLRLAGEKTQYF
TGTGCCAGCAGCCTAAGACTAGCGGGAGAAAAAACGCAGTATTTT
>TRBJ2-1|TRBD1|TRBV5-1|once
CASSQTGTGIIDEQFF
TGCGCCAGCAGCCAGACTGGGACAGGAATAATTGATGAGCAGTTCTTC